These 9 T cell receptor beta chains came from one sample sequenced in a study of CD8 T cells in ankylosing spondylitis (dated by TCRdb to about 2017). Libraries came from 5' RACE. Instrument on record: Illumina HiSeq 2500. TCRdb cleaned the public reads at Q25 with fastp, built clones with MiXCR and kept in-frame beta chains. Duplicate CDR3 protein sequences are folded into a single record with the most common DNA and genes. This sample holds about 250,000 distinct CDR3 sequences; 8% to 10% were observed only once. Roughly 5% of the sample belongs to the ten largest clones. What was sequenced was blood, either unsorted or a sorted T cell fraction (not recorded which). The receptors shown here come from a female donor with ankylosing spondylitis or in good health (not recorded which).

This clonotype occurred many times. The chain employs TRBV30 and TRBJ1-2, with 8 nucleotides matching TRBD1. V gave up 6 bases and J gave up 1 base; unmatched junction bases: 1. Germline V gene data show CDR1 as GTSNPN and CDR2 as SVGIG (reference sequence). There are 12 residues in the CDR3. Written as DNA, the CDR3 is TGTGCCTGCACAGGGGGTAACTATGGCTACACCTTC. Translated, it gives CACTGGNYGYTF.

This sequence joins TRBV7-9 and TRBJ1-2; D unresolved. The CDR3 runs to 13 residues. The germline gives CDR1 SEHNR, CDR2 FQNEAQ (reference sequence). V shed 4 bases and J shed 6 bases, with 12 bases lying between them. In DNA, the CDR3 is TGTGCCAGCAGCTCAGTGTCCTGGCATGGCTACACCTTC. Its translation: CASSSVSWHGYTF. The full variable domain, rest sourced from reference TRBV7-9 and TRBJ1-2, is DTGVSQNPRHKITKRGQNVTFRCDPISEHNRLYWYRQTLGQGPEFLTYFQNEAQLEKSRLLSDRFSAERPKGSFSTLEIQRTEQGDSAMYLCASSSVSWHGYTFGSGTRLTVV.

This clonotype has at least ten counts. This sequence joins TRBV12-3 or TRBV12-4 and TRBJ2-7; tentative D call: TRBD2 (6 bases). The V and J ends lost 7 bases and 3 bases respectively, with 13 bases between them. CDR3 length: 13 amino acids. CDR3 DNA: TGTGCCAGCAACCTGGGGGGTCTCTACGAGCAGTACTTC. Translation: CASNLGGLYEQYF.

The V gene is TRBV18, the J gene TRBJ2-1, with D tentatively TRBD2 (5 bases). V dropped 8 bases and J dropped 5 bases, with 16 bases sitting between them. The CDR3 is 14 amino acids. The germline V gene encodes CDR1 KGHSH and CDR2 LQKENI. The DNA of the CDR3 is TGTGCCAGCAGCCCCCAAGAGGGAAACAATGAGCAGTTCTTC. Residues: CASSPQEGNNEQFF.

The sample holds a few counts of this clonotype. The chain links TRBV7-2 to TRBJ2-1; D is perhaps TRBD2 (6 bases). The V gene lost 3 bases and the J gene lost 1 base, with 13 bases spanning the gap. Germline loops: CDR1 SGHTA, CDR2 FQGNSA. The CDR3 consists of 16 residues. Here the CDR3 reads CASSFRGGSSYNEQFF. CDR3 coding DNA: TGTGCCAGCAGCTTTAGGGGAGGAAGTTCCTACAATGAGCAGTTCTTC.

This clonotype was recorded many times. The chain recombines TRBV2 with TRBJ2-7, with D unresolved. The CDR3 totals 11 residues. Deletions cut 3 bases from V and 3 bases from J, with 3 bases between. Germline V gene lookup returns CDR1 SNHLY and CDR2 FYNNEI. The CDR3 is CASSEIYEQYF. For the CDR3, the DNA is TGTGCCAGCAGTGAGATCTACGAGCAGTACTTC.

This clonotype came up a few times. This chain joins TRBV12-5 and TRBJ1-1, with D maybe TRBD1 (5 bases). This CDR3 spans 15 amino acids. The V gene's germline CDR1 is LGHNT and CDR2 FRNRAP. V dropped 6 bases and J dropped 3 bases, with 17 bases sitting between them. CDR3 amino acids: CASGPPGAGDTEAFF. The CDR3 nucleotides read TGTGCTAGTGGCCCCCCCGGGGCGGGCGACACTGAAGCTTTCTTT. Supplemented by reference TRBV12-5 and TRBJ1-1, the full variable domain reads DARVTQTPRHKVTEMGQEVTMRCQPILGHNTVFWYRQTMMQGLELLAYFRNRAPLDDSGMPKDRFSAEMPDATLATLKIQPSEPRDSAVYFCASGPPGAGDTEAFFGQGTRLTVV.

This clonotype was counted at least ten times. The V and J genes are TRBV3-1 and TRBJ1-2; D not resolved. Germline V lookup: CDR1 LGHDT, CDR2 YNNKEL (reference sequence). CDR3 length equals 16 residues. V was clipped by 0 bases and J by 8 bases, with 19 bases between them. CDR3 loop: CASSQDTLAGGGGYTF. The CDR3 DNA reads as TGTGCCAGCAGCCAAGATACCTTGGCCGGAGGTGGAGGCTACACCTTC.

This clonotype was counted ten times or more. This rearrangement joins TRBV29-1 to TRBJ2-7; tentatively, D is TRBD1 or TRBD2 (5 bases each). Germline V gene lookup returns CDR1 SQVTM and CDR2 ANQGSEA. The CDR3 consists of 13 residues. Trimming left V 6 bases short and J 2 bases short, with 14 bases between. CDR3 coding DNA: TGCAGCGTAACTGGGACGGTGACCTACGAGCAGTACTTC. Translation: CSVTGTVTYEQYF.